The TCR beta chain under discussion was sequenced for a study of T-cell reconstitution after alpha-beta-depleted transplantation in children. Overall study findings and caveats: In some patients, recipient T cells and intrathymic progenitors surviving conditioning explained high day-60 diversity.

Unique molecular identifiers were incorporated into the prepared TCRbeta library. From the PCR reads, TCRdb called clonotypes with MiXCR, one entry per CDR3 protein. The data hold about 1,000,000 distinct CDR3 sequences, with less than 30% observed a single time. As for this clonotype: What it recognizes is unknown.

The CDR3 contains 15 residues. In germline, CDR1 is SGHNT, CDR2 YYREEE (reference sequence). V lost 6 bases and J lost 5, with 19 bases in between. V gene TRBV5-4 combines with J gene TRBJ2-3; D might be TRBD2 (7 bases). The sample in question was PBMCs, mostly from graft donor cells, obtained 360 days after TCRalphabeta/CD19-depleted stem cell transplant. This receptor was obtained from a boy under two years old who had a stem cell transplant for SCID, so the T cells may come from the graft donor. As DNA, the CDR3 is TGTGCCAGCAAACCCCTCGGGGGGCTTCAAGATACGCAGTATTTT. Translation: CASKPLGGLQDTQYF.